This T cell receptor (beta chain) was observed in a study of shared clonotypes between healthy human individuals. Sequenced by immunoSEQ multiplex PCR; TCRdb stores in-frame clones only, minus some. This repertoire shows hundreds of thousands of clones, roughly 83% found once; its top ten account for approximately 13%. The sample holds a few counts of this clone. Looked up from germline, CDR1 is MNHEY and CDR2 is SMNVEV (reference sequence). Trimming stripped 5 bases from V and 7 bases from J, with 14 bases between. CDR3 length equals 14 residues. The clonotype originates from a woman in her thirties or forties in good health. Some clones in this sample may be carry-over from other donors' samples. The J gene is TRBJ1-4, the V gene TRBV27; D unresolved. Source material: PBMCs. CDR3 coding DNA: TGTGCCAGCAGTAATGAAGGGCCAGGTGAAAAACTGTTTTTT. This codes for CASSNEGPGEKLFF.